This is a list of T cell receptor beta chains from one sample in a study of cytomegalovirus exposure and HLA in healthy donors. Sequencing was performed with immunoSEQ multiplex PCR; in TCRdb, only in-frame clones are kept and a portion is missing. The sample consists of tens of thousands of clones, over 75% of them appearing once. What was sequenced was PBMCs. These receptors were obtained from a girl aged 2 to 9 in good health and CMV-seropositive. CDR3s include the opening cysteine and the closing phenylalanine or tryptophan. A D gene is named only where the DNA matches it firmly. Clone size is shown for a subset of rows, as once, few, many or a class of expanded clone.

TRBV30	NA	NA	TRBJ2-7	CAWIAGTVGYEQYF
TRBV19	NA	NA	TRBJ1-2	CASMGRGDYGYTF
TRBV2	few	NA	TRBJ1-5	CASKGDQPQHF
TRBV7-3	NA	NA	TRBJ1-1	CASSSNQGNTEAFF
TRBV28	once	NA	TRBJ1-1	CASRPLAAPSFNTEAFF
TRBV19	few	NA	TRBJ2-6	CASSRDEGTGANVLTF
TRBV27	NA	NA	TRBJ1-1	CASKGSTEAFF
TRBV5-1	NA	NA	TRBJ2-2	CASSPRWGELFF
TRBV11-1	NA	TRBD2	TRBJ2-7	CASRWMGLAWYEQYF
TRBV19	NA	TRBD2	TRBJ2-7	CASGSSGDSYEQYF
TRBV5-6	NA	TRBD1	NA	CASSLEVGGGYEQYF
TRBV6-1	NA	TRBD2	TRBJ2-5	CASSDTSGDPQETQYF
TRBV5-5	NA	NA	TRBJ2-7	CASSPVENYEQYF
TRBV7-2	NA	TRBD1	TRBJ1-1	CASSLLPGQGNTEAFF
TRBV4-2	NA	NA	TRBJ1-1	CASSLQLNTEAFF
TRBV6-1	NA	TRBD2	TRBJ2-7	CASSQGGVEQYF